This record looks at one T cell receptor beta chain sequence and its context. Its antigen is not identified. The sample comes from a study of T-cell memory formation after mild COVID-19. Across the whole study: Clusters of TCRs were largely donor specific. Study outcomes and limitations: CD8+ contracting clones occupied EMRA, while CD4+ ones occupied mainly CM and EM. There was a balanced CD4/CD8 profile in clones contracting day 15 to 85, and later expanders leaned CD4+.

MiXCR, run by TCRdb on the 5' RACE reads, gives a single entry per CDR3 protein. This table holds under 70,000 distinct CDR3 sequences, approximately 9% found once. This sequence was found in a man in his late teens or twenties who had mild COVID-19 (a few samples of this study predate the infection). Cell type and time point are not known. Sequenced: PBMCs or a T cell subset sorted from them (not recorded which).

This CDR3 reads CASSRGTGDPNAGYTF. CDR3 in DNA: TGTGCCAGCAGTCGTGGGACAGGGGATCCAAATGCTGGCTACACCTTC. The V gene is TRBV2, the J gene TRBJ1-2, with TRBD1 matching 10 bases. The ends lost 5 bases at V and 7 bases at J; junction bases unmatched: 13. This CDR3 spans 16 amino acids. Germline values: CDR1 SNHLY, CDR2 FYNNEI.